This T cell receptor (beta chain) derives from a study of shared clonotypes between healthy human individuals. Genomic DNA of every subset was divided equally among multiple immunoSEQ plates. PCR replicates performed on unsorted PBMC used around 310 ng DNA, 25,000 to 35,000 T cell genomes. Profiled with immunoSEQ multiplex PCR; TCRdb holds only in-frame clones, not every one. The repertoire holds roughly 500,000 clones, with about four fifths as singletons. V lost 6 bases, J lost 3 bases, and 8 bases stayed unmatched. CDR3 size: 14 residues. Germline V gene sequence: CDR1 ENHRY, CDR2 SYGVKD. The source material was PBMCs. The gene calls are TRBV10-3 and TRBJ2-7; 7 nucleotides agree with TRBD2. The sequence derives from a woman aged 40 to 50 in good health. Some clones in this sample may be carry-over from other donors' samples. Here the CDR3 DNA reads TGTGCCATCAGGGGGGGAGGCGGGAGCTACGAGCAGTACTTC. As protein: CAIRGGGGSYEQYF.